Included here is one T cell receptor beta chain sequence, with context. This specimen comes from a study of blood T cell repertoires in COVID-19. About the study: PBMCs, B-cell-depleted T cells, or T cells were the source of the cDNA or gDNA that made up the material.

In the study's own analysis: Using reference gene primer amplification, nucleated cell counts were estimated. The method was immunoSEQ multiplex PCR; TCRdb's version includes in-frame clones alone and lacks a portion of them. For V, J and clone size, that table is used; D and trimming come from the DNA. The sample lists about 210,000 clones; 80% to 90% were seen once. The CDR3 has 12 residues. V gave up 3 bases and J gave up 9 bases; unmatched junction bases: 2. The germline V gene encodes CDR1 MDHEN and CDR2 SYDVKM. V usage is TRBV28 and J usage is TRBJ1-5; 7 bases are shared with TRBD1. Sequencing was done on a sample of peripheral blood. The clonotype originates from a woman aged 45-59 years with acute or convalescent COVID-19. The CDR3 DNA reads as TGTGCCAGCAGTTTCAGGACAGGGCCCCAGCATTTT. This encodes CASSFRTGPQHF. Using reference TRBV28 and TRBJ1-5 for the parts outside the CDR3, the full variable domain is DVKVTQSSRYLVKRTGEKVFLECVQDMDHENMFWYRQDPGLGLRLIYFSYDVKMKEKGDIPEGYSVSREKKERFSLILESASTNQTSMYLCASSFRTGPQHFGDGTRLSIL.